This T cell receptor (beta chain) stems from a study of T cell responses to AZD1222 COVID-19 vaccine. V lost 6 bases and J lost 6; bases outside the gene matches: 5. From germline, CDR1 is SQVTM and CDR2 ANQGSEA. The CDR3 loop spans 11 amino acids. This table comes from immunoSEQ multiplex PCR, and its TCRdb copy is limited to in-frame clones, with some not included. The sample gives about 130,000 clones, more than 70% of which show up once; about 9.4% is in the top ten. This TCR derives from an adult in good health. The sequencing here drew on peripheral blood, taken on day 0 of AZD1222 vaccination. This sequence joins TRBV29-1 and TRBJ2-7; TRBD1 matches 7 bases. This chain's CDR3 is CSVETGTEQYF. The CDR3 DNA reads TGCAGCGTCGAGACAGGGACCGAGCAGTACTTC.